These T cell receptor beta chains were read from a single sample in a study of PD-L1 blockade in urothelial cancer. Profiling relied on immunoSEQ multiplex PCR, and the TCRdb table lists in-frame clones only, not all of them. The sample contains about 55,000 clones, approximately 84% of which appear only once. Sequencing was performed on PBMCs, taken around atezolizumab (anti-PD-L1) treatment. The receptor source for this set is a man over 45 with urothelial cancer. CDR3s leave out the opening cysteine and the closing phenylalanine or tryptophan. Each record gives: CDR3 length, J gene, V gene, CDR3 protein.

12,TRBJ2-3,TRBV7-9,ASSPSGATDTQY
12,TRBJ1-5,TRBV5-8,ASSFGRDNQPQH
13,TRBJ2-7,TRBV7-9,ASSPGQFSRLEQY
13,TRBJ1-3,TRBV5-6,ASSLGQVSGNTIY
11,TRBJ2-3,TRBV7-6,ASSLIETDTQY
16,TRBJ2-7,TRBV18,ASSPNWGFEPGENEQY
13,TRBJ2-3,TRBV11-2,ASRRLAASTDTQY
13,TRBJ2-7,TRBV15,ATSRAGPAAYEQY
10,TRBJ1-2,TRBV6-1,ASSVRLYGYT
14,TRBJ1-3,TRBV19,ASSPQWTALGNTIY
12,TRBJ2-6,TRBV28,ASGLQGAANVLT
14,TRBJ1-1,TRBV11-2,ASSLDWNRADAEAF
11,TRBJ2-5,TRBV5-3,ARSSGPEETQY
12,TRBJ2-5,TRBV19,ASSPLAGGETQY
12,TRBJ2-5,TRBV9,ASSPQPSQETQY
16,TRBJ1-6,TRBV2,ASSEAPGLSSYNSPLH
20,TRBJ1-5,TRBV23-1,ASSHSNRQGRFFGRSNQPQH
14,TRBJ2-2,TRBV19,ASSTTGGGNTGELF
12,TRBJ2-5,TRBV6-5,ASSYTQGPETQY
12,TRBJ2-7,TRBV7-2,ASSSLAGALEQY
16,TRBJ2-3,TRBV4-2,ASSQDPAGGLSTDTQY
13,TRBJ2-5,TRBV28,ASSLALAGPRTQY
14,TRBJ2-3,TRBV30,ACPSGLASVTDTQY
14,TRBJ1-6,TRBV30,AWTRRGGDYNSPLH
13,TRBJ2-5,TRBV14,ASSPGDSPVETQY
14,TRBJ2-1,TRBV7-2,ASSRPGLAGHNEQF
17,TRBJ2-4,TRBV5-5,ASSRGTGPPSSAKNIQY
12,TRBJ2-1,TRBV18,ASSPPQGFDEQF
13,TRBJ2-3,TRBV29-1,SVEDSNRGRDTQY
16,TRBJ2-1,TRBV4-1,ASSPRSAGGPDYNEQF
15,TRBJ1-1,TRBV14,ASSPMTLSFGNTEAF
12,TRBJ2-2,TRBV29-1,SVEVTRGTGELF
11,TRBJ2-7,TRBV5-6,ASSLGQNYEQY
13,TRBJ1-2,TRBV9,ASSVEAGGRYGYT
12,TRBJ2-2,TRBV10-3,AISGWDTPGELF
11,TRBJ2-3,TRBV27,ASKEDSTDTQY
12,TRBJ2-4,TRBV28,ASRTGLDKNIQY
10,TRBJ1-1,TRBV30,AWSKGEGEAF
11,TRBJ1-5,TRBV4-3,ASSQDLRQPQH
14,TRBJ1-1,TRBV11-2,ASSFGQGFRNTEAF
13,TRBJ2-7,TRBV29-1,SVVPHGLAASEQY
11,TRBJ1-5,TRBV28,ASSSQGRQPQH
17,TRBJ2-3,TRBV7-9,ASSTRQKTGVRSTDTQY
14,TRBJ2-7,TRBV5-1,ASSVTTGTPGYEQY
11,TRBJ2-2,TRBV21-1,ASSKVSAGELF
15,TRBJ2-2,TRBV18,ASSPPALAGGTGELF
14,TRBJ2-5,TRBV18,ASSPRGLAVGETQY
13,TRBJ2-3,TRBV19,ASSISRASGDTQY
13,TRBJ1-5,TRBV10-3,AISESRNSNQPQH
11,TRBJ2-1,TRBV30,AWSTTGGTEQF
11,TRBJ2-7,TRBV5-1,ASSDEGYYEQY
12,TRBJ2-7,TRBV19,ASSISGGSDEQY
10,TRBJ2-1,TRBV9,ASSRDGNEQF
11,TRBJ1-1,TRBV11-3,ASSFRQGAEAF